This T cell receptor beta chain was documented in a study of T cell repertoires in cytomegalovirus infection. In the study overall: Matching HLA type and CMV infection were both indicated by public TCR beta signatures.

TCRdb re-called the reads with MiXCR, one entry per CDR3 protein. There are a few hundred thousand distinct CDR3 sequences in the sample; roughly 9.1% occur only once, and about 14% lies in the top ten. This clonotype was seen ten or more times. Its antigen is still unknown. Findings and limits, study-wide: HLA-C-restricted, CMV-specific TCR beta clonotypes were dominant ex vivo. Totalled public TCR beta family frequency picked out people who carried CMV plus the relevant HLA.

This TCR was sampled from a human donor in good health (CMV status not recorded). Some clones in this sample may be carry-over from other donors' samples. Sample: PBMCs.

The CDR3 region is CASSRSVNSDTQYF. Here the CDR3 DNA reads TGTGCCAGTAGCAGAAGCGTAAACTCAGATACGCAGTATTTT. The chain employs TRBV19 and TRBJ2-3; D gene ambiguous. There are 14 residues in the CDR3. Trimming removed 6 bases from V and 4 bases from J, with 14 bases in between. Germline V gene lookup returns CDR1 LNHDA and CDR2 SQIVND (reference sequence).